A selection of T cell receptor beta chains follows, all from one sample in a study of shared clonotypes between healthy human individuals. The protocol was immunoSEQ multiplex PCR, while the TCRdb copy is restricted to in-frame clones and leaves out a portion. The table records millions of clones, about 92% of them present only once. Sequenced: naive CD4+ T cells sorted from blood. Receptors originate from a man between 18 and 35 years old in good health. Each CDR3 is given with its conserved first and last residue. The D gene is left open where the match is weak. Clone sizes are given selectively: once, few, many, or a class where the clone is expanded.

j_call clone_size v_call d_call cdr3_aa cdr3_nt
TRBJ1-1 NA TRBV29-1 NA CSVTGRLNTEAFF TGCAGCGTTACCGGAAGACTTAACACTGAAGCTTTCTTT
TRBJ2-2 NA TRBV5-1 TRBD1 CASSPRTGVNTGELFF TGCGCCAGCAGCCCAAGGACAGGGGTAAACACCGGGGAGCTGTTTTTT
TRBJ1-2 NA TRBV15 NA CATSRPTGGGTGYGYTF TGTGCCACCAGCAGACCCACCGGTGGCGGGACGGGCTATGGCTACACCTTC
TRBJ2-6 NA TRBV7-8 NA CASRVSGANVLTF TGTGCCAGCAGGGTATCTGGGGCCAACGTCCTGACTTTC
TRBJ1-2 NA TRBV7-2 TRBD1 CASSPFTEGARGYTF TGTGCCAGCAGCCCCTTTACGGAGGGGGCAAGGGGCTACACCTTC
TRBJ2-5 NA TRBV29-1 NA CSVAHRLYQETQYF TGCAGCGTTGCCCACCGTTTGTACCAAGAGACCCAGTACTTC
TRBJ1-1 NA TRBV2 NA CASSVWSPTLGTEAFF TGTGCCAGCAGTGTGTGGAGCCCGACTTTAGGGACTGAAGCTTTCTTT
TRBJ1-3 NA TRBV28 NA CASSPPAGSGNTIYF TGTGCCAGCAGCCCCCCTGCAGGATCTGGAAACACCATATATTTT
TRBJ1-2 NA TRBV7-8 TRBD1 CASTPRGQVYGYTF TGTGCCAGCACCCCGAGGGGACAGGTCTATGGCTACACCTTC
TRBJ1-4 once TRBV2 TRBD1 CASSEGQLNEKLFF TGTGCCAGCAGTGAGGGACAGCTTAATGAAAAACTGTTTTTT
TRBJ2-2 NA TRBV10-1 NA CASSESKGQTGELFF TGCGCCAGCAGTGAGTCTAAGGGACAAACCGGGGAGCTGTTTTTT
TRBJ1-1 NA TRBV7-9 TRBD1 CASSRLTGSMNTEAFF TGTGCCAGCAGCCGACTGACAGGGAGCATGAACACTGAAGCTTTCTTT
TRBJ2-3 NA TRBV5-4 NA CASSFGTLADTQYF TGTGCCAGCAGCTTCGGGACCCTGGCGGATACGCAGTATTTT
TRBJ2-7 NA TRBV7-2 NA CASSLEVPYYEQYF TGTGCCAGCAGCTTAGAAGTTCCGTACTACGAGCAGTACTTC
TRBJ2-7 NA TRBV7-2 NA CASSLSGLTTSYEQYF TGTGCCAGCAGCTTATCGGGACTTACCACCTCCTACGAGCAGTACTTC
TRBJ1-1 NA TRBV7-9 NA CASSQGREAFF TGTGCCAGCAGCCAGGGACGTGAAGCTTTCTTT
TRBJ2-1 NA TRBV5-8 TRBD2 CASSRAGLAAGDEQFF TGTGCCAGCAGCCGGGCGGGACTAGCGGCAGGGGATGAGCAGTTCTTC
TRBJ2-1 NA TRBV2 TRBD1 CASKDRATQSPYNEQFF TGTGCCAGCAAGGACAGGGCCACACAATCGCCCTACAATGAGCAGTTCTTC
TRBJ1-4 NA TRBV7-8 TRBD1 CASSLTGTGESLTNEKLFF TGTGCCAGCAGCTTAACCGGGACAGGGGAGTCCTTAACTAATGAAAAACTGTTTTTT
TRBJ1-6 NA TRBV27 NA CASSLQGIDSPLHF TGTGCCAGCAGTCTACAGGGTATTGATTCACCCCTCCACTTT
TRBJ2-7 NA TRBV6-4 NA CASRTLQSSYEQYF TGTGCCAGCAGGACACTACAGAGCTCCTACGAGCAGTACTTC
TRBJ1-6 NA TRBV4-3 TRBD1 CASSLGTAYNSPLHF TGCGCCAGCAGCCTTGGGACAGCCTATAATTCACCCCTCCACTTT
TRBJ1-1 NA TRBV7-7 NA CASSLNTEAFF TGTGCTAGCAGCTTAAACACTGAAGCTTTCTTT
TRBJ1-2 NA TRBV5-1 TRBD1 CASSVTGTGHGYTF TGCGCCAGCAGCGTGACCGGGACAGGGCATGGCTACACCTTC
TRBJ1-1 NA TRBV2 TRBD1 CATQGATMNTEAFF TGTGCCACTCAGGGGGCTACCATGAACACTGAAGCTTTCTTT
TRBJ2-7 NA TRBV7-6 NA CASSLSTGLGEQYF TGTGCCAGCAGCTTATCCACAGGTTTGGGCGAGCAGTACTTC
TRBJ1-2 NA TRBV6-4 NA CASSEEGGVKGYTF TGTGCCAGCAGCGAAGAGGGAGGGGTTAAGGGCTACACCTTC
TRBJ1-5 NA TRBV2 NA CASSEQGRSNQPQHF TGTGCCAGCAGTGAACAGGGACGGAGCAATCAGCCCCAGCATTTT
TRBJ2-3 once TRBV5-6 NA CASSFLQSTDTQYF TGTGCCAGCAGCTTTCTCCAGAGCACAGATACGCAGTATTTT
TRBJ2-7 NA TRBV7-2 TRBD2 CASSAGAYEQYF TGTGCCAGCAGCGCGGGGGCCTACGAGCAGTACTTC
TRBJ2-3 NA TRBV19 NA CASSMGTTSTDTQYF TGTGCCAGTAGTATGGGGACAACAAGCACAGATACGCAGTATTTT
TRBJ1-2 once TRBV10-1 TRBD1 CASSESGTVGYTF TGCGCCAGCAGTGAGTCCGGGACAGTCGGCTACACCTTC
TRBJ1-2 NA TRBV10-3 NA CAISGLYNGYTF TGTGCCATCAGTGGGCTATACAATGGCTACACCTTC
TRBJ2-1 NA TRBV7-2 TRBD2 CASSLLAGGSNEQFF TGTGCCAGCAGCTTACTAGCGGGAGGAAGTAATGAGCAGTTCTTC
TRBJ1-4 NA TRBV9 NA CASSAFQGLGEKLFF TGTGCCAGCAGCGCTTTTCAGGGGTTGGGTGAAAAACTGTTTTTT
TRBJ1-2 NA TRBV19 TRBD1 CASKDYGTVNFGYTF TGTGCCAGTAAGGATTACGGGACAGTCAATTTCGGCTACACCTTC
TRBJ2-7 NA TRBV5-1 NA CASSSPVTGTYEQYF TGCGCCAGCAGCAGCCCCGTGACAGGGACTTACGAGCAGTACTTC
TRBJ2-7 NA TRBV6-6 NA CASSYSRAGTYEQYF TGTGCCAGCAGTTACTCGAGGGCGGGGACCTACGAGCAGTACTTC
TRBJ1-1 NA TRBV5-1 NA CASSRQGGTEAFF TGCGCCAGCAGCCGTCAGGGCGGTACTGAAGCTTTCTTT
TRBJ2-7 NA TRBV27 TRBD1 CASSSWDRVSYEQYF TGTGCCAGCAGTTCCTGGGACAGGGTCTCCTACGAGCAGTACTTC
TRBJ1-2 NA TRBV5-1 NA CASSTRWGQADYGYTF TGCGCCAGCAGCACACGGTGGGGGCAAGCTGACTATGGCTACACCTTC
TRBJ1-5 NA TRBV19 TRBD1 CASSIVLGTGSNQPQHF TGTGCCAGTAGTATAGTCCTCGGGACAGGGTCCAATCAGCCCCAGCATTTT
TRBJ1-3 NA TRBV7-9 NA CASSLILASSGNTIYF TGTGCCAGCAGCTTGATTCTCGCGAGCTCTGGAAACACCATATATTTT
TRBJ2-7 NA TRBV9 TRBD2 CASSVGLAGWEQYF TGTGCCAGCAGCGTAGGACTAGCGGGGTGGGAGCAGTACTTC
TRBJ1-5 NA TRBV27 TRBD1 CASRRDRAPNQPQHF TGTGCCAGCAGGAGGGACAGGGCCCCTAATCAGCCCCAGCATTTT
TRBJ2-5 NA TRBV11-2 NA CASSPGGLGETQYF TGTGCCAGCAGCCCGGGTGGCCTTGGGGAGACCCAGTACTTC
TRBJ2-7 NA TRBV6-6 NA CASSYGDSYEQYF TGTGCCAGCAGTTACGGGGACTCCTACGAGCAGTACTTC